Listed below are T cell receptor beta chains from one sample, sequenced in a study of OX40 agonist ivuxolimab in advanced cancers. Assay: immunoSEQ multiplex PCR; the TCRdb copy retains only in-frame clones and omits some. The table shows 90,000 to 150,000 clones, with roughly nine tenths occurring only once. The source was CD4+ or CD8+ T cells sorted from blood, collected in a trial of the OX40 agonist ivuxolimab. The receptors were sampled from an adult with an advanced solid tumor such as melanoma, head and neck, liver or kidney cancer. The CDR3 runs from the conserved cysteine through the conserved F or W. The D gene is left open where the match is weak. Not every row has a clone size; where given, it reads once, few, many or a size class.

cdr3_aa cdr3_nt j_call cdr3_length d_call v_call clone_size
CATRRGLGYQETQYF TGTGCCACGAGGAGGGGGCTTGGGTACCAAGAGACCCAGTACTTC TRBJ2-5 15 - TRBV19 -
CASSHLGQGGSEQFF TGCGCCAGCAGCCACCTGGGGCAGGGGGGGAGTGAGCAGTTCTTC TRBJ2-1 15 - TRBV5-1 -
CATSRDQGRGEQFF TGTGCCACCAGCAGAGATCAGGGACGGGGCGAGCAGTTCTTC TRBJ2-1 14 - TRBV15 -
CASSPRPPLFF TGTGCCAGCAGTCCACGACCCCCGCTGTTTTTT TRBJ1-4 11 - TRBV6-4 -
CASSFGENTEAFF TGTGCCAGCAGCTTCGGCGAGAACACTGAAGCTTTCTTT TRBJ1-1 13 - TRBV7-2 -
CSVRGGQETQYF TGCAGCGTTAGGGGGGGACAAGAGACCCAGTACTTC TRBJ2-5 12 - TRBV29-1 -
CASSRDEAGVETQYF TGCGCCAGCAGCCGCGACGAAGCAGGTGTGGAGACCCAGTACTTC TRBJ2-5 15 - TRBV4-1 -
CASSIFPSRGDNEQFF TGTGCCAGTAGTATCTTCCCCAGTAGAGGGGACAATGAGCAGTTCTTC TRBJ2-1 16 - TRBV19 -
CASSQSGGSGYTF TGTGCCAGCAGTCAAAGCGGGGGCTCTGGCTACACCTTC TRBJ1-2 13 - TRBV6-5 -
CASSPPGGQPQHF TGTGCCAGCAGTCCCCCCGGGGGTCAGCCCCAGCATTTT TRBJ1-5 13 - TRBV6-6 -
CGPWNYGYTF TGCGGACCTTGGAACTATGGCTACACCTTC TRBJ1-2 10 - TRBV20-1 few
CASSRGLDNTGELFF TGTGCCAGCAGCCGGGGACTGGATAACACCGGGGAGCTGTTTTTT TRBJ2-2 15 - TRBV5-4 -
CASSLGGANTGELFF TGTGCCAGCAGCTTAGGCGGAGCGAACACCGGGGAGCTGTTTTTT TRBJ2-2 15 - TRBV7-3 once
CASSSMPGLAGFYYEQYF TGTGCCAGCAGTTCCATGCCCGGACTAGCTGGGTTCTACTACGAGCAGTACTTC TRBJ2-7 18 TRBD2 TRBV28 -
CASSPAGLAGGIQYF TGTGCCAGCAGCCCAGCTGGACTAGCGGGGGGGATTCAGTACTTC TRBJ2-5 15 TRBD2 TRBV7-9 -
CASSPPQGFTDTQYF TGTGCCAGCAGCCCACCACAGGGTTTTACAGATACGCAGTATTTT TRBJ2-3 15 - TRBV11-2 -
CAILAGLTGELFF TGTGCCATCCTAGCGGGACTCACCGGGGAGCTGTTTTTT TRBJ2-2 13 TRBD2 TRBV10-3 -
CASSMGEENEKLFF TGTGCCAGCTCAATGGGGGAGGAAAATGAAAAACTGTTTTTT TRBJ1-4 14 - TRBV18 -
CASSVEGYNSPLHF TGTGCCAGCAGCGTAGAAGGCTATAATTCACCCCTCCACTTT TRBJ1-6 14 - TRBV9 few
CASSPNPPGQAYNEQFF TGTGCCAGCAGCCCAAACCCCCCGGGACAGGCATACAATGAGCAGTTCTTC TRBJ2-1 17 TRBD1 TRBV9 -
CASSSINTGELFF TGTGCCAGCAGCTCCATAAACACCGGGGAGCTGTTTTTT TRBJ2-2 13 - TRBV7-9 few
CASSLLSGTTSGNTIYF TGTGCCAGCAGCTTACTTTCGGGAACAACCTCTGGAAACACCATATATTTT TRBJ1-3 17 - TRBV7-8 -
CASSPTGYYGYTF TGTGCCAGCAGCCCGACAGGGTACTATGGCTACACCTTC TRBJ1-2 13 TRBD1 TRBV7-9 once
CATSLPPGRTNYGYTF TGTGCCACCAGCTTACCCCCGGGACGGACGAACTATGGCTACACCTTC TRBJ1-2 16 - TRBV15 -
CASSYQVNTEAFF TGTGCCAGCAGCTATCAGGTGAACACTGAAGCTTTCTTT TRBJ1-1 13 - TRBV7-9 -
CASSGTAPPKNIQYF TGTGCCAGCTCAGGGACAGCTCCCCCGAAAAACATTCAGTACTTC TRBJ2-4 15 TRBD1 TRBV18 -
CAWSVYWNTGELFF TGTGCCTGGAGTGTCTACTGGAACACCGGGGAGCTGTTTTTT TRBJ2-2 14 - TRBV30 few
CASSEAEGQPQHF TGTGCCAGCAGTGAAGCGGAGGGGCAGCCCCAGCATTTT TRBJ1-5 13 - TRBV6-1 -
CAIKRGDYGYTF TGTGCCATCAAACGGGGAGACTATGGCTACACCTTC TRBJ1-2 12 - TRBV6-1 -
CASSYGTGETQYF TGTGCCAGCAGTTACGGGACAGGAGAGACCCAGTACTTC TRBJ2-5 13 TRBD1 TRBV6-5 -
CASSYSKRDLQYEQYF TGTGCCAGCAGTTACTCGAAACGGGATCTCCAATACGAGCAGTACTTC TRBJ2-7 16 - TRBV6-5 -
CASSLRSLSGELFF TGTGCCAGCAGCTTACGATCCCTTTCCGGGGAGCTGTTTTTT TRBJ2-2 14 - TRBV7-2 -
CASTPRWGFHEQYF TGTGCCAGCACCCCGAGGTGGGGATTCCACGAGCAGTACTTC TRBJ2-7 14 - TRBV25-1 -
CASSPASSTDTQYF TGTGCCAGCTCACCGGCGAGTAGCACAGATACGCAGTATTTT TRBJ2-3 14 - TRBV18 -
CASSGGGLASREQYF TGCGCCAGCAGCGGGGGTGGACTAGCGTCGCGCGAGCAGTACTTC TRBJ2-7 15 TRBD2 TRBV5-1 -
CASSERLRDSRETQYF TGCGCCAGCAGTGAGCGGCTCCGGGACTCTCGGGAGACCCAGTACTTC TRBJ2-5 16 - TRBV10-1 -
CASSEAGSNFGGAGQPQHF TGTGCCAGCAGTGAAGCCGGGTCCAACTTCGGAGGGGCAGGTCAGCCCCAGCATTTT TRBJ1-5 19 - TRBV2 -
CASSWGAQRNYGYTF TGTGCCAGCAGCTGGGGGGCTCAGAGGAACTATGGCTACACCTTC TRBJ1-2 15 - TRBV7-8 -
CASSLGGPDTQYF TGTGCCAGCAGCTTAGGGGGACCAGATACGCAGTATTTT TRBJ2-3 13 - TRBV7-3 -
CAISGQGAYQPQHF TGTGCCATCAGTGGACAGGGGGCCTATCAGCCCCAGCATTTT TRBJ1-5 14 TRBD1 TRBV10-3 few
CASSPRGGNTEAFF TGTGCCAGCAGCCCCAGGGGGGGGAACACTGAAGCTTTCTTT TRBJ1-1 14 TRBD1 TRBV7-8 -
CASSLGGGANTGELFF TGTGCCAGCAGCCTAGGAGGTGGCGCGAACACCGGGGAGCTGTTTTTT TRBJ2-2 16 - TRBV7-2 -
CASSTRQGSNQPQHF TGTGCCAGTAGTACTAGGCAGGGCAGCAATCAGCCCCAGCATTTT TRBJ1-5 15 - TRBV19 -
CASSNDWAGGDNEQFF TGTGCCAGCAGTAACGATTGGGCGGGGGGAGACAATGAGCAGTTCTTC TRBJ2-1 16 TRBD2 TRBV28 -
CASSNPNTEAFF TGTGCCAGCAGCAACCCGAACACTGAAGCTTTCTTT TRBJ1-1 12 - TRBV6-5 few
CASSISRSSLSYNEQFF TGTGCCAGTAGTATCTCCCGCTCTAGCCTCTCCTACAATGAGCAGTTCTTC TRBJ2-1 17 - TRBV19 -
CASRGTGRAEAFF TGTGCCAGTAGGGGGACAGGGCGAGCTGAAGCTTTCTTT TRBJ1-1 13 TRBD1 TRBV19 -
CAISGPTSGDTQYF TGTGCCATCAGTGGGCCGACTAGCGGAGATACGCAGTATTTT TRBJ2-3 14 TRBD2 TRBV10-3 -
CASSAGQGAGSYEQYF TGTGCCAGCAGCGCAGGACAGGGGGCAGGGTCCTACGAGCAGTACTTC TRBJ2-7 16 TRBD1 TRBV5-4 -
CASSPRGSLSYNEQFF TGTGCCAGCAGTCCGAGGGGTTCCCTTTCCTACAATGAGCAGTTCTTC TRBJ2-1 16 - TRBV7-6 -
CASTPAVSGEYEQYF TGTGCCAGCACCCCGGCGGTATCAGGGGAGTACGAGCAGTACTTC TRBJ2-7 15 - TRBV7-9 -